This T cell receptor beta chain originates from a study of tissue T cells after allogeneic stem cell transplantation (dated by TCRdb to the early 2020s). The study in broad terms: When multiple samples of a tissue were available, H&E sections were reviewed by a pathologist, and samples with histologically apparent lymphocytes were prioritized for sequencing. The human arm was a prospective observational study without blinding or randomization. The study profiled TCR beta repertoires across many tissues from research autopsies of patients with and without GVHD, plus mouse models of GVHD.

The time point label on this specimen signifies: human tissue collected at research (rapid) autopsy. Three non-HCT comparator patients with other cancers, who had at least five GI tract samples and no known GI disease at death, were retrospectively selected. Autopsy tissues, which were obtained after a median post-mortem interval of about ten hours, included GI sites from esophagus to rectum, liver, skin and lymphoid organs including spleen. Autopsy specimens were bisected, with one portion flash-frozen in liquid nitrogen and the remainder formalin-fixed, and GI outer muscle layers were removed. To extract genomic DNA from frozen tissues, either the Mag-Bind Blood & Tissue DNA HDQ 96 Kit on a Chemagic 360 or the DNeasy Blood & Tissue Kit was used. Extracted DNA was further purified with the Genomic DNA Clean & Concentrator-25 kit because of concern about red blood cell contamination. Summary of the overall study and its limitations: Not many T cell clones showed up in more than one patient, yet clustering based on motifs uncovered repertoire signatures that were shared across patients in a tissue-specific way. No blood samples were available for the non-GVHD comparator patients. In both patients and mice, T cells from blood and spleen picked up only a limited part of the TCR repertoire that was detected in tissues. The patient cohort was small and clinically heterogeneous, and sampling depth was acknowledged as a limitation. Within patients, how anatomically similar tissues were was a major factor shaping TCR repertoire composition, regardless of disease or transplant status. Which tissue TCRs were alloreactive or antigen-specific was not determined in the study, and some of the clones might have been host cells that persisted.

A word on this clone: The antigen it binds to is not known. No qualities accompany the bases; no much larger clone lies one base away.

Library preparation employed the immunoSEQ multiplex PCR assay. TCRbeta CDR3 sequencing was done by Adaptive Biotechnologies at survey depth, reporting CDR3 sequences, V/J genes, productive frequency and template counts. Amplification of TCR beta CDR3 regions was performed from genomic DNA rather than from RNA. As for how the authors treated the data: Jensen-Shannon divergence served to quantify pairwise repertoire overlap between tissues, with 0 meaning identical and 1 meaning complete divergence. Tissues were clustered by single-linkage agglomerative hierarchical clustering of pairwise JSD values, and the clustering results were displayed as dendrograms. GLIPH2 was applied to all patient samples using simulation_depth 1000, kmer_min_depth 3, and cdr3_length_cutoff 8, and only groups with more than two unique CDR3s were retained. A standardized tissue-overlap score was generated by extrapolating Jaccard GLIPH-group overlap across patients to a standard repertoire size of 1000 clones. To look at how diversity was associated with clinical or experimental variables, linear mixed-effect models were used, with tissue treated as a fixed effect and individual treated as a random effect. TCRdb holds this immuneACCESS table with in-frame rearrangements only. Some clones are missing; in checked studies, unresolved V genes explain under half, and the rest has no known cause. V, J and clone size were drawn from that table, and D and trimming were deduced from the DNA. The sample has around 4,300 clones on record, approximately 70% of them singletons. The ten largest clones add up to 6.5% to 7.5% of the sample.

The receptor comes from a male donor older than 55 with lung cancer. The sequencing here drew on left colon tissue, taken at autopsy.

The CDR3 protein: CASSQRSDTGNTIYF. The nucleotide sequence reads as follows: TGTGCCAGCAGCCAAAGGTCGGATACTGGAAACACCATATATTTT. This chain joins TRBV3-1 (or the pseudogene TRBV3-2) to TRBJ1-3, with no reliable assignment of the D segment. A distance of 10 bases separates the germline ends of V and J, which lose 2 bases and 2 bases respectively. The germline V gene (reference sequence) yields LGHDT for CDR1 and YNNKEL for CDR2. The CDR3 holds 15 amino acids from the cysteine to the phenylalanine. Kept here is only the CDR3 DNA, which spans 45 bases and is read in frame from base 1.